One sample yielded the 10 T cell receptor beta chains listed below, sequenced in a study of CD8 T cells in Susac syndrome. Random hexamers primed reverse transcription of 0.5 to 1 ug RNA. Each CDR3 protein gets one entry after TCRdb re-called the immunoSEQ multiplex PCR reads with MiXCR. The sample carries some 120,000 distinct CDR3 sequences, 80% to 95% recorded once. Material: CD4+ T cells from PBMCs. These receptors were collected from a human donor in good health.

The J gene is TRBJ2-3, the V gene TRBV19; 8 bases line up with TRBD1. V lost 9 bases to trimming and J lost 2 bases; unmatched junction nucleotides: 4. The CDR3 is made up of 13 amino acids. Per the germline V gene, CDR1 is LNHDA and CDR2 is SQIVND (reference sequence). Written as DNA, the CDR3 is TGTGCCAGCGCAGGGGGCACCACAGATACGCAGTATTTT. Encoded protein: CASAGGTTDTQYF.

The J gene is TRBJ2-7, the V gene TRBV7-2, with D maybe TRBD1 (5 bases). Per the germline V gene, CDR1 is SGHTA and CDR2 is FQGNSA. This CDR3 spans 15 amino acids. V was pared by 2 bases and J by 7 bases, with 18 bases between. The chain's CDR3 is CASSLTPPLRAEQYF. As DNA, the CDR3 is TGTGCCAGCAGCTTAACCCCACCTCTCAGGGCAGAGCAGTACTTC.

The chain carries TRBV5-1 and TRBJ2-3; TRBD2 aligns across 12 bases. V trimming: 7 bases; J trimming: 2 bases; junction bases outside the gene matches: 2. The germline CDR1 and CDR2 sequences are SGHRS and YFSETQ. The CDR3 covers 14 residues. CDR3 region: CASGLAGPTDTQYF. The CDR3 bases are TGCGCCAGCGGACTAGCGGGGCCCACAGATACGCAGTATTTT.

V usage is TRBV7-2 and J usage is TRBJ1-1; D is ambiguous. Trimming left V 0 bases short and J 0 bases short, with 8 bases between. This CDR3 has 15 residues. The germline V gene has CDR1 SGHTA and CDR2 FQGNSA. This chain's CDR3 is CASSLAKGLNTEAFF. DNA for the CDR3: TGTGCCAGCAGCTTAGCGAAGGGTTTGAACACTGAAGCTTTCTTT.

The CDR3 DNA is TGTGCCAGTAGAGTCATTACACAGGGAGGCTACACCTTC. It specifies CASRVITQGGYTF. This chain connects TRBV19 to TRBJ1-2; TRBD1 is a possible D gene (6 bases). The CDR3 totals 13 residues. The germline CDR1 and CDR2 sequences are LNHDA and SQIVND (reference sequence). V gave up 6 bases and J gave up 8 bases, with 16 bases separating them.

The genes are TRBV4-3 and TRBJ2-3; D may match TRBD1 or TRBD2 (5 bases each). Trimming cost V 1 base and J 1 base, with 6 bases left between them. From germline, CDR1 is LGHNA and CDR2 YSLEER. CDR3 length: 14 amino acids. CDR3 residues: CASSQVGRTDTQYF. CDR3 in DNA: TGCGCCAGCAGCCAAGTGGGACGCACAGATACGCAGTATTTT.

The chain carries TRBV6-1 and TRBJ1-2, with 7 bases fitting TRBD1. The V gene end was trimmed by 6 bases and the J gene end by 4 bases; junction bases not matched to a gene: 20. Germline CDR1 reads MNHNS; CDR2 reads SASEGT. This CDR3 comprises 18 residues. The CDR3: CASRRLSGGQEDFYGYTF. The CDR3 nucleotides are TGTGCCAGCAGGAGGCTGAGCGGCGGACAGGAAGATTTCTATGGCTACACCTTC.

The V gene is TRBV19, the J gene TRBJ2-2; D assignment may be TRBD1 or TRBD2 (6 bases each). The CDR3 has 15 amino acids. Germline assignment: CDR1 LNHDA and CDR2 SQIVND (reference sequence). The V end lost 5 bases, the J end lost 6 bases, and 16 bases lay between the germline ends. DNA for the CDR3: TGTGCCAGTAGTTCCGAGGGGGGTTTCGCCGGGGAGCTGTTTTTT. Protein sequence: CASSSEGGFAGELFF.

V and J are TRBV20-1 and TRBJ2-7; D gene ambiguous. CDR3 size: 13 residues. Germline values: CDR1 DFQATT, CDR2 SNEGSKA (reference sequence). Trimming removed 2 bases from V and 2 bases from J, with 10 bases in between. The CDR3 bases are TGCAGTGCTAGAAGGGTTATCCCCTACGAGCAGTACTTC. Its protein is CSARRVIPYEQYF.

The rearrangement links TRBV6-5 to TRBJ1-2, with TRBD1 matching 8 bases. This CDR3 has 14 amino acids. J was trimmed by 6 bases and V by 6 bases; bases with no gene match: 9. Per germline, CDR1 MNHEY and CDR2 SVGAGI. The CDR3 region is CASRETGEGHGYTF. For the CDR3, the DNA is TGTGCCAGCAGAGAGACAGGGGAAGGGCATGGCTACACCTTC.